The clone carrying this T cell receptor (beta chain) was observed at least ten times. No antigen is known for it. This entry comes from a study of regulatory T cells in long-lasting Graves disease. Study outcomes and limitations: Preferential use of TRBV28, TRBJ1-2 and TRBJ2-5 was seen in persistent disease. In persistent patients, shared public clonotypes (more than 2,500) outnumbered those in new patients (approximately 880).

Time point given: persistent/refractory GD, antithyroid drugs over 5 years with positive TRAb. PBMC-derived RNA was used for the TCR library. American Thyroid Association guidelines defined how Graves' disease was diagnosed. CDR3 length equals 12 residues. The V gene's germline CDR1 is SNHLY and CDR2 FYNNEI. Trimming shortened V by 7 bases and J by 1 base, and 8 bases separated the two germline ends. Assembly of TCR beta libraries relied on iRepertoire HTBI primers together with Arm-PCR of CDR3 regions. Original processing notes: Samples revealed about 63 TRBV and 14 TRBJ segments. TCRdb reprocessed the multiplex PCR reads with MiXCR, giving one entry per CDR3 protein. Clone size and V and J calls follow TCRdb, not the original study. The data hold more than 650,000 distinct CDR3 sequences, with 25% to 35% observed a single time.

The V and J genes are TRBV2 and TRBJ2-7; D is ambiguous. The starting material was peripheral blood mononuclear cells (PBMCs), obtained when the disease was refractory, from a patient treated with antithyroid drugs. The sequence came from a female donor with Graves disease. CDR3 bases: TGTGCCAGCACCGGACGGTCCTACGAGCAGTACTTC. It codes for CASTGRSYEQYF.